Below, 7 T cell receptor beta chains from the same sample are listed, as sequenced in a study of T and B cells in COVID-19 patients (dated by TCRdb to about 2020). Sequencing was performed on an Illumina MiSeq. Multiplex PCR with BIOMED2 TRB-A/B primer pools was used to amplify the TRB rearrangements. TCRdb ran its own pipeline on the public reads, namely fastp trimming at Q25 and MiXCR clone calling, and kept in-frame beta chains. All rows with the same CDR3 protein become a single entry with the most common DNA and genes. The sample contains about 5,200 distinct CDR3 sequences, less than 35% of them found a single time. 5% to 7% of the sample rests with the top ten. Genomic DNA extracted from blood was used in amounts of roughly 240-500 ng for amplification of TRB repertoires. The sequencing sample was made of blood. These receptors were taken from a human donor with active COVID-19.

In this sample, this clonotype turned up a few times. The gene calls are TRBV6-1 and TRBJ1-2; D call uncertain. The CDR3 runs to 15 residues. Deletions cut 7 bases from V and 3 bases from J, with 18 bases between. Germline assignment: CDR1 MNHNS and CDR2 SASEGT. CDR3 sequence: CASTTNSFSDYGYTF. CDR3 DNA sequence: TGTGCCAGCACTACTAACAGCTTTTCGGACTATGGCTACACCTTC.

This clonotype rates as large. The V gene is TRBV29-1, the J gene TRBJ2-7; possible D gene TRBD1, 6 bases. V lost 5 bases, J lost 3 bases, and 14 bases lay in between. Germline V CDR1 and CDR2: SQVTM, ANQGSEA. The CDR3 consists of 13 residues. CDR3 loop: CSVTGTSSYEQYF. The CDR3 DNA sequence: TGCAGCGTTACAGGGACATCTAGCTACGAGCAGTACTTC.

The chain is built from TRBV19 and TRBJ1-5; D not certain. V was trimmed by 8 bases and J by 5 bases, leaving 22 bases between them. CDR1 is LNHDA, CDR2 SQIVND, per germline (reference sequence). The CDR3 extends over 16 amino acids. In nucleotides, the CDR3 is TGTGCCAGTCAGAAAGGGATCCCCAGAAACGATCAGCCCCAGCATTTT. Translation gives CASQKGIPRNDQPQHF. Full variable domain (outside the CDR3, taken from reference TRBV19 and TRBJ1-5): DGGITQSPKYLFRKEGQNVTLSCEQNLNHDAMYWYRQDPGQGLRLIYYSQIVNDFQKGDIAEGYSVSREKKESFPLTVTSAQKNPTAFYLCASQKGIPRNDQPQHFGDGTRLSIL.

The CDR3 loop reads CASEEGANGELFF. For the CDR3, the DNA is TGCGCCAGCGAGGAGGGGGCTAACGGGGAGCTGTTTTTT. The chain combines TRBV5-1 with TRBJ2-2, with TRBD1 as a possible D gene (7 bases). The germline V gene encodes CDR1 SGHRS and CDR2 YFSETQ. Trimming stripped 7 bases from V and 7 bases from J, with 14 bases between. CDR3 length equals 13 residues.

This clonotype showed up just a few times. This rearrangement joins TRBV7-2 to TRBJ2-2; 10 bases align to TRBD2. With 5 bases clipped from V and 5 bases from J, the junction kept 11 bases outside the gene matches. This CDR3 is built from 17 residues. CDR1 is SGHTA and CDR2 is FQGNSA in the germline V gene. The CDR3 reads CASSRTLAGATTGELFF. The CDR3 nucleotides are TGTGCCAGCAGCCGGACCCTAGCGGGGGCGACAACCGGGGAGCTGTTTTTT.

The chain is built from TRBV5-7 and TRBJ1-2; D remains ambiguous. TRBV5-7 is placed among ORFs of uncertain function. There are 13 residues in the CDR3. V lost 0 bases to trimming and J lost 4 bases, with 7 bases between them. The CDR3, as DNA: TGTGCCAGCAGCTTGGGGGTATCCTATGGCTACACCTTC. It codes for CASSLGVSYGYTF.

Regarding this clonotype: A much larger clone sits a single nucleotide away, making a read error possible. The chain is built from TRBV5-4 and TRBJ2-6; D unresolved. Germline-derived CDR1 and CDR2 are SGHNT and YYREEE (reference sequence). CDR3 length: 14 amino acids. The DNA for the CDR3 is TGTGCCAGCAGCTCCCCCTCTGTGGCCAACGTCCTGACTTTC. It codes for CASSSPSVANVLTF.